This TCR beta chain was recorded in a study of T cell responses to AZD1222 COVID-19 vaccine (dated by TCRdb to the early 2020s). Study-wide context: AZD1222 recipients with second doses at about 4 weeks or about 12 weeks were pooled, because spike-specific TCR depth and breadth did not differ between schedules. A total of 233 trial participants underwent TCR sequencing, of whom roughly 210 received two doses of AZD1222 and around 26 received two doses of the MenACWY control vaccine. Trial participants were enrolled by age into subgroups of 18-55, 56-69 and 70-plus years, and around 150, 28 and 57 TCR-sequenced participants, respectively, were included in these subgroups.

Notes on this clone: No antigen is known for it. Base qualities are not recorded, but no much larger clone differs from it by a single base.

Read against the paper, the sample's time point label means: baseline before first vaccination. Samples from vaccinated people were obtained from the UK trials COV001 and COV002, which included a single-blind randomized controlled phase 2/3 trial of AZD1222 (ChAdOx1 nCoV-19) in healthy adults. For TCRbeta chain sequencing, PBMC samples from trial participants were taken at day 0 and at day 28 after the second dose. The CDR3 regions of human TCRbeta chains were analyzed by immunosequencing. As for the original processing: TCRs in the repertoires were matched against a reference library of SARS-CoV-2-specific TCRs that had been generated with the MIRA antigen-specificity platform. Breadth meant the fraction of unique TCRs that were SARS-CoV-2-associated, whereas depth meant the fraction of total T cells that were SARS-CoV-2-associated. Each spike-specific TCR was assigned to its reactive spike region and to a CD4 or CD8 class using the MIRA data. Log10-transformed breadth and depth values were compared by one-way ANOVA with Sidak's multiple comparisons tests. TCRdb retrieved this table from immuneACCESS and kept in-frame rearrangements only. Not all clones are present; in checked studies, unresolved V genes account for under half, and no reason is known for the remainder. From that table come the V and J calls and clone size; the DNA was used to work out D and trimming. The sample yields approximately 97,000 clones; approximately 90% were counted once. The ten largest account for 7.5% of the sample.

Beyond this particular receptor, the publication reports: Reportedly, almost half of the unique spike-specific TCRs recognized epitopes lying outside the regions that are mutated in the B.1.351 and B.1.1.7 variants. Only five to seven AZD1222 recipients were SARS-CoV-2 seropositive at baseline, limiting conclusions about previously exposed vaccinees. Participants were mostly white British and included more females than males, and it was suggested by the authors that clonal diversity may have been underestimated. Because no samples from the day 14 peak response were available, repertoires could be characterized only after the peak T cell response. The vaccine-associated CD4 TCRs covered the entire spike protein, and the dominant responses fell in regions 160-218 and 743-854. After two AZD1222 doses, spike-specific TCR breadth and depth were significantly higher than at day 0 and than in MenACWY recipients. The 56-69-year group was small, and its depth increase did not reach significance, likely because of low power.

The trim is 0 bases for V and 6 bases for J, with a gap of 5 bases between the germline ends. From its cysteine to its phenylalanine, the CDR3 spans 12 amino acids. Only the CDR3 portion is preserved as DNA: 36 bases, with reading frame beginning at the first base. CDR1 and CDR2 are read off the germline V gene as SGDLS and YYNGEE. This specimen was peripheral blood, taken on day 0 of AZD1222 vaccination. Recombination joined TRBV9 with TRBJ2-3; the D gene cannot be resolved reliably. The receptor was isolated from an adult in good health. The CDR3 reads as follows: CASSVDLDTQYF. The sequence in DNA is TGTGCCAGCAGCGTAGACCTCGATACGCAGTATTTT.